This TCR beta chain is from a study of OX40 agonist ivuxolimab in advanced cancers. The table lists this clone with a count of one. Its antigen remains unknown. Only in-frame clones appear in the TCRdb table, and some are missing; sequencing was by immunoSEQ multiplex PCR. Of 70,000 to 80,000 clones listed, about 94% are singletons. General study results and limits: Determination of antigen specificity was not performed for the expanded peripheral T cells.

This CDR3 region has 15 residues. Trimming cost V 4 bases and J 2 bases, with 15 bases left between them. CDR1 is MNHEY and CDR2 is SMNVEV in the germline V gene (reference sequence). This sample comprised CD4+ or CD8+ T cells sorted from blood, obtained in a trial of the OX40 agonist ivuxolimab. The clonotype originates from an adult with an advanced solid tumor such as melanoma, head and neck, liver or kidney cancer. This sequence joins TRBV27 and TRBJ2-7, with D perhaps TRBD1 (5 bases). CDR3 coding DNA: TGTGCCAGCAGTTGGGCAGGGAATATAGCCTACGAGCAGTACTTC. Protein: CASSWAGNIAYEQYF.